A selection of T cell receptor beta chains follows, all from one sample in a study of cytomegalovirus exposure and HLA in healthy donors. Produced via immunoSEQ multiplex PCR; TCRdb's table is partial and in-frame only. This sample's clone table lists approximately 100,000 clones. The source material was PBMCs. The receptors originated from a man aged 50 to 60 in good health and CMV-seronegative. CDR3s include the opening cysteine and the closing phenylalanine or tryptophan. Fields, in order: D gene, J gene, CDR3 length, V gene, CDR3 DNA, CDR3 protein. D genes are given only for firm matches.

TRBD2,TRBJ2-7,13,TRBV7-7,TGTGCTAGCAGCGCCGGGACTAGCTACGAGCAGTACTTC,CASSAGTSYEQYF
TRBD1,TRBJ2-7,14,TRBV5-4,TGTGCCAGCAGCTTGGTGGGACAGGGGGACGAGCAGTACTTC,CASSLVGQGDEQYF
TRBD2,TRBJ2-1,14,TRBV29-1,TGCAGCGTTGAGCCCCTAGCGGGAATAGATGAGCAGTTCTTC,CSVEPLAGIDEQFF
-,TRBJ1-6,13,TRBV15,TGTGCCACCAGCAGAGATCCGAATTCACCCCTCCACTTT,CATSRDPNSPLHF
-,TRBJ2-2,20,TRBV5-1,TGCGCCAGCAGCTTGTATCCGGGGATATCGGCAGGACCGAACACCGGGGAGCTGTTTTTT,CASSLYPGISAGPNTGELFF
TRBD1,TRBJ1-1,14,TRBV5-1,TGCGCCAGCGGAAGGGACAGGGGGTCTTCGGTGGCTTTCTTT,CASGRDRGSSVAFF
-,TRBJ2-3,13,TRBV5-4,TGTGCCAGCACGTTGGGGGGTACAGATACGCAGTATTTT,CASTLGGTDTQYF
-,TRBJ2-7,15,TRBV19,TGTGCCAGTAGCCCCTGGGGTACGGGAGCCTACGAGCAGTACTTC,CASSPWGTGAYEQYF
-,TRBJ1-3,12,TRBV11-3,TGTGCCAGCAGCTTATCGGGAAACACCATATATTTT,CASSLSGNTIYF
-,TRBJ2-7,14,TRBV23-1,TGCGCCAGCCTGTTGGGGGCCGAGATTTACGAGCAGTACTTC,CASLLGAEIYEQYF
-,TRBJ1-5,13,TRBV30,TGTGCCTGGAGCTTACAGTGGAATCAGCCCCAGCATTTT,CAWSLQWNQPQHF
TRBD1,TRBJ2-1,15,TRBV5-1,TGCGCCAGCAGCTTCGGGACAGGGCCCGACAATGAGCAGTTCTTC,CASSFGTGPDNEQFF
-,TRBJ1-1,16,TRBV27,TGTGCCAGCAGTCGGGGGACTGGACTCATGAACACTGAAGCTTTCTTT,CASSRGTGLMNTEAFF
TRBD1,TRBJ2-1,12,TRBV27,TGTGCCAGCACGGGGACAGGCCATGAGCAGTTCTTC,CASTGTGHEQFF
-,TRBJ1-2,15,TRBV6-5,TGTGCCAGCAGCCGGGGGGGGAGGGTCGACTATGGCTACACCTTC,CASSRGGRVDYGYTF
TRBD1,TRBJ1-1,14,TRBV19,TGTGCCAGTAGTACCCGAGACAGGGTCCCTGAAGCTTTCTTT,CASSTRDRVPEAFF
-,TRBJ2-7,12,TRBV19,TGTGCCAGTAGTGACAGCTCCTACGAGCAGTACTTC,CASSDSSYEQYF
TRBD2,TRBJ2-1,15,TRBV7-9,TGTGCCAGCAGCTCTAGCGGGAGGGCCTACAATGAGCAGTTCTTC,CASSSSGRAYNEQFF
TRBD1,TRBJ1-2,12,TRBV2,TGTGCCAGCAGTGATGAGGGGGCTGGCTACACCTTC,CASSDEGAGYTF
TRBD2,TRBJ2-7,18,TRBV6-1,TGTGCCAGCAGTGTTGAGTGGAGTAGCGGGGCCAGCGTATACGAGCAGTACTTC,CASSVEWSSGASVYEQYF
TRBD1,TRBJ1-2,15,TRBV30,TGTGCCTGGATGGGACAGGGGTTAAGAATCTATGGCTACACCTTC,CAWMGQGLRIYGYTF
-,TRBJ2-5,20,TRBV4-1,TGCGCCAGCAGCCAACACTCGGGGGACCAGGTGTTAATGGGTCAAGAGACCCAGTACTTC,CASSQHSGDQVLMGQETQYF
-,TRBJ2-1,11,TRBV20-1,TGCAGTGCTAGCGAGTACAATGAGCAGTTCTTC,CSASEYNEQFF
-,TRBJ2-1,15,TRBV28,TGTGCCAGCAGACGTATTAGGAGTGCGGGCAATGAGCAGTTCTTC,CASRRIRSAGNEQFF
TRBD1,TRBJ1-2,13,TRBV5-8,TGTGCCAGCAGCTCGACAGGGATCCGGGGCTACACCTTC,CASSSTGIRGYTF
-,TRBJ2-7,13,TRBV11-2,TGTGCCAGCAGCTTAGCGCTATTTACGGAGGAGTACTTC,CASSLALFTEEYF
-,TRBJ1-4,18,TRBV5-4,TGTGCCAGCAGCTTGGACCCGGACTGGGGGGAGGCTAATGAAAAACTGTTTTTT,CASSLDPDWGEANEKLFF
-,TRBJ2-7,15,TRBV6-1,TGTGCCAGCACCCGAGGGGACATCCGCACCTACGAGCAGTACTTC,CASTRGDIRTYEQYF
-,TRBJ1-2,14,TRBV28,TGTGCCAGCAGTTTCCAGGGCCCCACCTATGGCTACACCTTC,CASSFQGPTYGYTF